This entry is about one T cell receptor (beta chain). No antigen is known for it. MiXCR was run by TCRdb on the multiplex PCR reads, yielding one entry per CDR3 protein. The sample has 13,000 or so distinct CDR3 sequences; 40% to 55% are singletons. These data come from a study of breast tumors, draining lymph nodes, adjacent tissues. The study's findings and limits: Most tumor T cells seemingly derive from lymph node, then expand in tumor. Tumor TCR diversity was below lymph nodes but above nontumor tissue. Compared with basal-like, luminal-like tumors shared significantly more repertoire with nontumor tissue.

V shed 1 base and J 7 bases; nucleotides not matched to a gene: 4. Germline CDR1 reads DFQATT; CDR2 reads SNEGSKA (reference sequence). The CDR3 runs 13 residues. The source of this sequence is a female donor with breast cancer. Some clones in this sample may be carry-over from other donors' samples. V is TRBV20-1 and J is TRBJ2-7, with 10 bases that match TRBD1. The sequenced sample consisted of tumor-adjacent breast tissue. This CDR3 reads CSARADRGWEQYF. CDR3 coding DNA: TGCAGTGCTAGAGCGGACAGGGGGTGGGAGCAGTACTTC.